The clone carrying this T cell receptor beta chain appeared many times. This specimen comes from a study of blood T cells in healthy people across ages. Then a second PCR, running roughly 6 to 11 cycles, was carried out with a sample-barcoded 5' primer and a J-beta primer mix. A minimum of 2.5 million CDR3-containing paired-end reads was obtained for each sample. TCRdb re-analysed the 5' RACE reads in MiXCR, keeping a single row per CDR3 protein. There are around 670,000 distinct CDR3 sequences in the sample; roughly 31% occur only once, and 15% to 18% lies in the top ten. The clonotype comes from an elderly woman in good health. The specimen was blood.

The CDR3 reads CASSPGLAGGPGGYNEQFF. For the CDR3, the DNA is TGTGCCAGCAGTCCAGGGCTAGCGGGGGGGCCAGGAGGCTACAATGAGCAGTTCTTC. The rearrangement joins TRBV27 to TRBJ2-1; 12 nucleotides agree with TRBD2. The V segment lost 5 bases and the J segment 3 bases; nucleotides outside the gene matches: 14. Germline CDR1 reads MNHEY; CDR2 reads SMNVEV (reference sequence). There are 19 residues in the CDR3.